The source of this T cell receptor (beta chain) is a study of blood T cell repertoires in COVID-19. On the study more broadly: Collection of acute and convalescent COVID-19 samples took place in the United States, Italy and Spain. Sample material is recorded as cDNA or gDNA derived from T cells, B-cell-depleted T cells, or PBMCs.

Germline CDR1 is MNHEY and CDR2 is SVGAGI. This CDR3 comprises 15 residues. The J segment lost 4 bases and the V segment lost 6 bases, leaving 7 bases of the junction unmatched. Per the original methods: By means of reference gene primer amplification, nucleated cell counts were estimated. TCRdb's copy holds only in-frame clones and misses some; the assay was immunoSEQ multiplex PCR. From that table come the V and J calls and clone size; the DNA was used to work out D and trimming. Among more than 40,000 clones, approximately 83% were seen once, and the ten largest hold 15% to 18%. The sequence derives from a human donor in a cohort sampled during active COVID-19. The donor label of this sample is uncertain. V gene TRBV6-5 combines with J gene TRBJ2-2; 8 bases map to TRBD1. What was sequenced was peripheral blood. CDR3 DNA: TGTGCCAGCAGACAGGGGGGTTTAAGCACCGGGGAGCTGTTTTTT. Its protein product is CASRQGGLSTGELFF.